This T cell receptor beta chain was captured by sequencing in a study of low-dose radiotherapy and immunotherapy resistance in tumors. Study context: 1 Gy per fraction was delivered to Cohort 2 every two weeks, for 13 Gy total over 26 weeks. Aspirin was administered orally at 300 mg daily for four cycles, commencing on cycle 1 day 1.

Alpha- and beta-chain coverage of first-strand cDNA came from TRAV- and TRBV-specific primers. With a constant-region primer and a V-primer adapter, TCRs were subjected to 20 PCR cycles of amplification. Using its own MiXCR run on the reads, TCRdb lists one record per CDR3 protein. The sample includes tens of thousands of distinct CDR3 sequences, over 15% of them seen just once. Trimming took off 3 bases at V and 0 bases at J, with 12 bases between the two ends. The CDR3 runs 16 residues. Germline V gene lookup returns CDR1 SGHRS and CDR2 YFSETQ. Time point given: before trial treatment. The specimen was PBMCs, collected before treatment. This chain connects TRBV5-1 to TRBJ1-4, with D possibly TRBD1 on 5 matching bases. This sequence was found in a male donor with prostate cancer. Here the CDR3 reads CASSSGGFATNEKLFF. The CDR3 DNA is TGCGCCAGCAGCTCCGGGGGGTTCGCAACTAATGAAAAACTGTTTTTT.